This T cell receptor beta chain was captured in a study of OX40 agonist ivuxolimab in advanced cancers. Study summary: Ivuxolimab is a fully human IgG2 antibody that activates OX40 (CD134).

This clone was counted a single time. Trimming shortened V by 4 bases and J by 1 base, and 6 bases separated the two germline ends. The CDR3 spans 13 residues. The V gene's germline CDR1 is MNHEY and CDR2 SVGAGI. No patient had autoimmune disease or received systemic immunosuppression. Using immunoSEQ multiplex PCR, the repertoire was profiled, and TCRdb retains in-frame clones only, with some absent. This sample has around 57,000 clones, with approximately 81% found just once. This chain links TRBV6-5 with TRBJ2-3; D gene uncertain. The clonotype was recovered from an adult with an advanced solid tumor such as melanoma, head and neck, liver or kidney cancer. The sequencing used CD4+ or CD8+ T cells sorted from blood, collected in a trial of the OX40 agonist ivuxolimab. The CDR3 coding sequence is TGTGCCAGCAGTTCCCCCGGCACAGATACGCAGTATTTT. Translated: CASSSPGTDTQYF.